This T cell receptor (beta chain) was sequenced in a study of CD8+CD57+ T cells in acquired aplastic anemia. All sequencing subjects had displayed CD8+CD57+ cell expansion on flow cytometry. No therapy was given to patients before blood sampling. The use of genomic DNA as template underpinned the TCR beta VDJ and CDR3 profiling. TCRdb fed the reads into MiXCR, producing one record per CDR3 protein. The data contain over 250,000 distinct CDR3 sequences, 50% to 65% of them singletons. This clonotype has only one observation. The CDR3 covers 13 residues. The germline V gene encodes CDR1 ENHRY and CDR2 SYGVKD. Trimming left V 7 bases short and J 2 bases short, with 12 bases between.

This receptor was obtained from a human donor with aplastic anemia. The sample was sorted CD4+, CD8+, or CD8+CD57+ T cells (not recorded which) from PBMCs. The chain links TRBV10-3 to TRBJ2-7; D is possibly TRBD1 or TRBD2 (5 bases each). CDR3 in DNA: TGTGCCATCAAGAGAGGGGAAACCTACGAGCAGTACTTC. It yields the protein CAIKRGETYEQYF.